The source of this TCR beta chain is a study of T cells in Graves' hyperthyroidism and ophthalmopathy. General observations from the study: Most clonotypes expanded in thyroid above 0.001 were likewise present in blood.

There were TCR beta CDR3 regions amplified from RNA transcripts. First-round RT-PCR of the TCR CDR3 relied on the HTBI primer set. TCRdb analysed the multiplex PCR reads with MiXCR anew, one entry per CDR3 protein. Among approximately 600,000 distinct CDR3 sequences, around 15% were seen once, and the ten largest hold 3.8%. This clonotype has a count of ten or more. Its matching antigen is unknown. CDR3 length: 16 amino acids. In germline, CDR1 is SGHTS, CDR2 YDEGEE. The V gene end was trimmed by 4 bases and the J gene end by 2 bases; junction bases not matched to a gene: 6. When ophthalmopathy did not progress within 18 months, Graves' hyperthyroidism was considered stable. Hyperthyroidism patients were newly diagnosed, had disease duration under 2 months, and were aged 18 to 65 years. Uncontrolled infection, other autoimmune disease, pregnancy or lactation disqualified patients from enrolment.

This sequence joins TRBV5-8 and TRBJ2-5; 12 nucleotides match TRBD2. The receptor's source is a woman aged 25 to 39 with Graves' hyperthyroidism. The sequenced material came from blood. Here the CDR3 DNA reads TGTGCCAGCAGCCAAGGACTAGCGGGATTACAAGAGACCCAGTACTTC. Translated, it gives CASSQGLAGLQETQYF.